One sample yielded the 15 T cell receptor beta chains listed below, sequenced in a study of shared clonotypes between healthy human individuals. Using immunoSEQ multiplex PCR, the repertoire was profiled, and TCRdb retains in-frame clones only, with some absent. The sample carries 2 million to 3 million clones, 80% to 95% recorded once. Sequencing was carried out using naive CD4+ T cells from PBMCs. The subset: CD45RA+ positively selected. All receptors come from a man in his late teens or twenties in good health. Some clones in this sample may be carry-over from other donors' samples.

The chain combines TRBV5-1 with TRBJ1-4, with D possibly matching TRBD1 (5 bases). V was pared by 0 bases and J by 3 bases, with 18 bases between. This CDR3 region has 18 residues. Per the germline V gene, CDR1 is SGHRS and CDR2 is YFSETQ. CDR3 residues: CASSLVGKPGSPNEKLFF. The CDR3, as DNA: TGCGCCAGCAGCTTGGTTGGGAAACCAGGGAGCCCTAATGAAAAACTGTTTTTT. Filled out from reference TRBV5-1 and TRBJ1-4, the complete variable domain reads KAGVTQTPRYLIKTRGQQVTLSCSPISGHRSVSWYQQTPGQGLQFLFEYFSETQRNKGNFPGRFSGRQFSNSRSEMNVSTLELGDSALYLCASSLVGKPGSPNEKLFFGSGTQLSVL.

This chain uses TRBV6-1 with TRBJ2-2; D is undetermined. In germline, CDR1 is MNHNS, CDR2 SASEGT. Trimming removed 6 bases at V and 0 bases at J, with 5 bases between. The CDR3 is made up of 13 amino acids. The CDR3 loop is CASRKSNTGELFF. The CDR3 DNA reads TGTGCCAGCAGGAAATCGAACACCGGGGAGCTGTTTTTT.

This chain links TRBV19 with TRBJ1-5, with TRBD1 matching over 10 bases. The CDR3 consists of 17 residues. V shed 6 bases and J 3 bases; nucleotides not matched to a gene: 11. The V gene's germline CDR1 is LNHDA and CDR2 SQIVND (reference sequence). The CDR3 loop reads CASRPGWGQGSNQPQHF. CDR3 bases: TGTGCCAGTAGACCGGGGTGGGGACAGGGGTCCAATCAGCCCCAGCATTTT.

The rearrangement links TRBV27 to TRBJ1-4, with TRBD1 as a possible D gene (5 bases). The CDR3 covers 12 residues. Germline-derived CDR1 and CDR2 are MNHEY and SMNVEV (reference sequence). Trimming took off 6 bases at V and 8 bases at J, with 10 bases between the two ends. CDR3 DNA: TGTGCCAGCAGCCCCGGGACCGAAAAACTGTTTTTT. As protein: CASSPGTEKLFF. Looking up the rest from reference TRBV27 and TRBJ1-4 gives the full variable domain: EAQVTQNPRYLITVTGKKLTVTCSQNMNHEYMSWYRQDPGLGLRQIYYSMNVEVTDKGDVPEGYKVSRKEKRNFPLILESPSPNQTSLYFCASSPGTEKLFFGSGTQLSVL.

This chain uses TRBV5-1 with TRBJ1-1, with a tentative D call TRBD1 (5 bases). CDR1 SGHRS and CDR2 YFSETQ come from the germline V gene. With 0 bases removed from V and 8 bases from J, the gap between germline ends came to 11 bases. The CDR3 spans 13 residues. The CDR3 nucleotides are TGCGCCAGCAGCTTGGCCGCAGGGTTGGAAGCTTTCTTT. Its translation is CASSLAAGLEAFF.

V usage is TRBV10-3 and J usage is TRBJ2-5; TRBD2 matches at 8 bases. The length of the CDR3 is 13 residues. Trimming at V came to 6 bases and at J to 5 bases, leaving 5 bases not matched to a gene. The germline gives CDR1 ENHRY, CDR2 SYGVKD. CDR3 DNA: TGTGCCATCAGAAGCGGGAGTGTGGAGACCCAGTACTTC. This encodes CAIRSGSVETQYF.

This chain uses TRBV30 with TRBJ2-1; no firm D call. This CDR3 region has 14 residues. V was shortened by 3 bases and J by 4 bases, with 13 bases between the two germline ends. Germline values: CDR1 GTSNPN, CDR2 SVGIG (reference sequence). The DNA of the CDR3 is TGTGCCTGGAGGACTGTATCTCGTTACAATGAGCAGTTCTTC. Protein sequence: CAWRTVSRYNEQFF.

The chain uses TRBV5-1 and TRBJ2-7; 9 bases fit TRBD2. There are 15 residues in the CDR3. Per germline, CDR1 SGHRS and CDR2 YFSETQ. The V and J ends lost 1 base and 5 bases, in that order; junction bases with no gene match: 7. The CDR3 nucleotides read TGCGCCAGCAGCTTGCGGGTAGCGGGAGCCCACGAGCAGTACTTC. As protein: CASSLRVAGAHEQYF. Full variable domain (rest looked up from reference TRBV5-1 and TRBJ2-7): KAGVTQTPRYLIKTRGQQVTLSCSPISGHRSVSWYQQTPGQGLQFLFEYFSETQRNKGNFPGRFSGRQFSNSRSEMNVSTLELGDSALYLCASSLRVAGAHEQYFGPGTRLTVT.

The CDR3: CASSVATGNFPMNTEAFF. The CDR3, as DNA: TGTGCCAGCAGCGTGGCCACAGGGAACTTCCCTATGAACACTGAAGCTTTCTTT. The rearrangement uses TRBV9 and TRBJ1-1; TRBD1 is a possible D gene (6 bases). Per germline, CDR1 SGDLS and CDR2 YYNGEE. This CDR3 spans 18 amino acids. V lost 2 bases to trimming and J lost 0 bases, with 20 bases between them. The complete variable domain, with remaining parts taken from reference TRBV9 and TRBJ1-1, reads DSGVTQTPKHLITATGQRVTLRCSPRSGDLSVYWYQQSLDQGLQFLIQYYNGEERAKGNILERFSAQQFPDLHSELNLSSLELGDSALYFCASSVATGNFPMNTEAFFGQGTRLTVV.

J is TRBJ2-3 and V is TRBV10-3, with D tentatively TRBD1 or TRBD2 (5 bases each). The CDR3 consists of 12 residues. V dropped 6 bases and J dropped 4 bases, with 8 bases sitting between them. Germline lookup yields CDR1 ENHRY and CDR2 SYGVKD. This CDR3 reads CAISGASDTQYF. CDR3 DNA: TGTGCCATCAGCGGGGCATCAGATACGCAGTATTTT.

This chain joins TRBV14 and TRBJ2-5, with D possibly matching TRBD2 (6 bases). V gave up 1 base and J gave up 1 base, with 16 bases separating them. CDR3 length equals 17 residues. In germline, CDR1 is SGHDN, CDR2 FVKESK. The CDR3: CASSQGDRGGIQETQYF. In nucleotides, the CDR3 is TGTGCCAGCAGCCAAGGGGATCGAGGAGGGATCCAAGAGACCCAGTACTTC.

DNA for the CDR3: TGTGCCAGCAGCGAGACAGGGGGAACTAATGAAAAACTGTTTTTT. It is translated as CASSETGGTNEKLFF. The chain is built from TRBV7-9 and TRBJ1-4; 9 bases match TRBD1. The germline gives CDR1 SEHNR, CDR2 FQNEAQ (reference sequence). The CDR3 has 15 amino acids. The V and J ends lost 5 bases and 1 base, in that order; junction bases with no gene match: 2.

This clone was recorded only once. This chain links TRBV7-9 with TRBJ2-1; 14 bases are shared with TRBD2. CDR1 is SEHNR, CDR2 FQNEAQ, per germline (reference sequence). V lost 2 bases and J lost 6; bases outside the gene matches: 9. The CDR3 length is 18 residues. The CDR3 spells CASSLMWTSGRIGNEQFF. DNA of the CDR3: TGTGCCAGCAGCTTAATGTGGACTAGCGGGAGGATTGGCAATGAGCAGTTCTTC. Together with reference TRBV7-9 and TRBJ2-1, the CDR3 gives the full variable domain: DTGVSQNPRHKITKRGQNVTFRCDPISEHNRLYWYRQTLGQGPEFLTYFQNEAQLEKSRLLSDRFSAERPKGSFSTLEIQRTEQGDSAMYLCASSLMWTSGRIGNEQFFGPGTRLTVL.

This chain uses TRBV18 with TRBJ1-4; TRBD1 matches 9 bases. J lost 3 bases, V lost 2 bases, and 7 bases had no gene match. CDR1 and CDR2 from the germline V gene are KGHSH and LQKENI. This CDR3 comprises 17 residues. The CDR3 nucleotides are TGTGCCAGCTCACCAGGGACAGGGAACCGCGCTAATGAAAAACTGTTTTTT. Translating gives CASSPGTGNRANEKLFF.

This chain connects TRBV7-8 to TRBJ2-7, with unresolved D. This CDR3 contains 13 residues. Per germline, CDR1 SGHVS and CDR2 FQNEAQ. V shed 5 bases and J shed 0 bases, with 8 bases lying between them. In nucleotides, the CDR3 is TGTGCCAGCAGCCCCCGGGTCTCCTACGAGCAGTACTTC. Amino acids: CASSPRVSYEQYF.